These 7 T cell receptor beta chains share one sample of origin, sequenced in a study of CDR3 diversity in severe acne (dated by TCRdb to the late 2010s). The method behind the library was PCR. Sequencing was carried out with an Illumina HiSeq 2000. TCRdb reprocessed the public reads (quality trimming at Q25 with fastp, clone calling with MiXCR) and kept in-frame beta chains. Entries are consolidated by CDR3 protein sequence, retaining the most common genes and DNA. Present in this sample are tens of thousands of distinct CDR3 sequences, about half of which were seen just once. Roughly 10% of the sample lies in the top ten. Sequencing was performed on blood. The receptors originated from a male donor with severe acne vulgaris.

CDR3 sequence: CASSLDLGGAPGELFF. CDR3 nucleotide sequence: TGTGCCAGCAGCTTGGATTTAGGGGGAGCCCCCGGGGAGCTGTTTTTT. V and J are TRBV5-6 and TRBJ2-2; TRBD1 might be the D (6 bases). There are 16 residues in the CDR3. V was cut by 0 bases and J by 6 bases, with 15 bases left in between. Germline CDR1 reads SGHDT; CDR2 reads YYEEEE.

This clonotype was detected many times. The chain couples TRBV12-3 or TRBV12-4 to TRBJ2-7; no reliable D call. V lost 6 bases and J lost 4, with 7 bases in between. The CDR3 loop spans 11 amino acids. The CDR3 protein is CASSSLYEQYF. The CDR3, as DNA: TGTGCCAGCAGCTCTCTTTACGAGCAGTACTTC.

The rearrangement uses TRBV20-1 and TRBJ2-7; 15 positions agree with TRBD2. J gave up 5 bases and V 6 bases, and 8 bases lay outside the gene matches. The CDR3 is 15 amino acids. Germline V CDR1 and CDR2: DFQATT, SNEGSKA (reference sequence). In DNA, the CDR3 is TGCAGTGCACTCGGGACTAGCGGGAGGAGAAACGAGCAGTACTTC. Translated: CSALGTSGRRNEQYF.

V and J are TRBV14 and TRBJ1-4; maybe TRBD1 (5 bases). The germline V gene encodes CDR1 SGHDN and CDR2 FVKESK. Trimming cost V 4 bases and J 0 bases, with 9 bases left between them. The CDR3 consists of 15 residues. For the CDR3, the DNA is TGTGCCAGCAGCCGGGGCGAAGCAACTAATGAAAAACTGTTTTTT. Translating it yields CASSRGEATNEKLFF. The whole variable domain, filled in from reference TRBV14 and TRBJ1-4, reads EAGVTQFPSHSVIEKGQTVTLRCDPISGHDNLYWYRRVMGKEIKFLLHFVKESKQDESGMPNNRFLAERTGGTYSTLKVQPAELEDSGVYFCASSRGEATNEKLFFGSGTQLSVL.

As to this clonotype: A much more abundant neighbour one base away suggests this may be a read error. The gene calls are TRBV24-1 and TRBJ2-5, with D hard to call. V lost 0 bases and J lost 5, with 3 bases in between. CDR3 length: 12 residues. Germline V gene lookup returns CDR1 KGHDR and CDR2 SFDVKD. This chain's CDR3 is CATSDLEETQYF. CDR3 nucleotides: TGTGCCACCAGTGATTTGGAGGAGACCCAGTACTTC.

The chain uses TRBV3-1 and TRBJ1-2; D may be TRBD1 (5 bases). V lost 4 bases, J lost 8 bases, and 14 bases lay in between. The CDR3 is 13 residues long. Germline lookup yields CDR1 LGHDT and CDR2 YNNKEL (reference sequence). For the CDR3, the DNA is TGTGCCAGCAGCCCGCTAGGGACGGGCGGCTACACCTTC. This codes for CASSPLGTGGYTF. Variable domain in full (rest from reference TRBV3-1 and TRBJ1-2): DTAVSQTPKYLVTQMGNDKSIKCEQNLGHDTMYWYKQDSKKFLKIMFSYNNKELIINETVPNRFSPKSPDKAHLNLHINSLELGDSAVYFCASSPLGTGGYTFGSGTRLTVV.

This clonotype was observed once. V and J are TRBV2 and TRBJ2-5, with D perhaps assigned TRBD1 or TRBD2 (5 bases each). The length of the CDR3 is 14 residues. Trimming removed 5 bases from V and 7 bases from J, with 17 bases in between. Germline CDR1 SNHLY, CDR2 FYNNEI. In DNA, the CDR3 is TGTGCCAGCAGTCCCACGGGGCCCCCAAGGACCCAGTACTTC. It specifies CASSPTGPPRTQYF.